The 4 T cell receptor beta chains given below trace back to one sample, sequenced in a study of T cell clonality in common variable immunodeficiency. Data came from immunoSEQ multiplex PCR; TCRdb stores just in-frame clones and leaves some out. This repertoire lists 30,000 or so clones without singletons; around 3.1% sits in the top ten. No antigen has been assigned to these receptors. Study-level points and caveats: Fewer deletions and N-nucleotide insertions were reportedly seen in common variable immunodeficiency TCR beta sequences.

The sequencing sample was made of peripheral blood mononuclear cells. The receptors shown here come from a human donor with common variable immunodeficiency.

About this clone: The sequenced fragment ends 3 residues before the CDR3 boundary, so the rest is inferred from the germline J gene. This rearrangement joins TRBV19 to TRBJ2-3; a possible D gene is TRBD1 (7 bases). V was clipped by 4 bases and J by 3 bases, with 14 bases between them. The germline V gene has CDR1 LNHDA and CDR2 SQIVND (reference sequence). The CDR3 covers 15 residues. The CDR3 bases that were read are TGTGCCAGTAGTACCAGCAGGGGGGCTACAGATACG. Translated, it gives CASSTSRGATDT. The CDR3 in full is CASSTSRGATDTQYF.

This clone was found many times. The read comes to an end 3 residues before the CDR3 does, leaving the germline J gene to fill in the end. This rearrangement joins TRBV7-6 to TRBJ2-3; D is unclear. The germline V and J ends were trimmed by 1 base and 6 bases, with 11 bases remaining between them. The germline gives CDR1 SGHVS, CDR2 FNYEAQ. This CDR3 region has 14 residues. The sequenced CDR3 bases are TGTGCCAGCAGCTTAGGGCTAGTCACTGATACG. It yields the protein CASSLGLVTDT. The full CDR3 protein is CASSLGLVTDTQYF.

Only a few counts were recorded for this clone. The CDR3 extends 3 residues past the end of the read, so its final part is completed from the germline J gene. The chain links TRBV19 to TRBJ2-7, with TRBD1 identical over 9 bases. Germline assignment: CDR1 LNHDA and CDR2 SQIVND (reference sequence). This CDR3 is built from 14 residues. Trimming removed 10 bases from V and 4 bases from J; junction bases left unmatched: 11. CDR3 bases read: TGTGCCACCTCTCGGGGGACAGGGTCTTACGAG. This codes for CATSRGTGSYE. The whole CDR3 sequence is CATSRGTGSYEQYF.

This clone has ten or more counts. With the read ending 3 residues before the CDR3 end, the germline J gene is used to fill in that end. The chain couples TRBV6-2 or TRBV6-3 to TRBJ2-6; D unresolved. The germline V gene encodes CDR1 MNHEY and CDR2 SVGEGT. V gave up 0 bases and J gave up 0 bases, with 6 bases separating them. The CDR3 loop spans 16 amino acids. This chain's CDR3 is CASSYSLASGANVLTF. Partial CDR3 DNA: TGTGCCAGCAGTTACTCGTTGGCCTCTGGGGCCAACGTC.